What follows are 31 T cell receptor beta chains derived from one specimen sequenced in a study of T cell responses to AZD1222 COVID-19 vaccine. Libraries were prepared by immunoSEQ multiplex PCR; TCRdb keeps only in-frame clonotypes and omits some of them. The sample carries around 170,000 clones, 70% to 90% recorded once. This material consisted of peripheral blood, taken 28 days after the second AZD1222 dose. The receptors were sampled from an adult who received the AZD1222 COVID-19 vaccine.

The V gene is TRBV5-1, the J gene TRBJ2-5; the match to TRBD2 covers 10 bases. The CDR3 contains 18 residues. V was clipped by 0 bases and J by 5 bases; unmatched bases: 13. From germline, CDR1 is SGHRS and CDR2 YFSETQ. CDR3 residues: CASSLARVAGGEGETQYF. The CDR3 nucleotides read TGCGCCAGCAGCTTGGCCCGGGTAGCGGGGGGCGAGGGGGAGACCCAGTACTTC.

The chain links TRBV4-1 to TRBJ2-7, with TRBD1 matching over 11 bases. The CDR3 extends over 19 amino acids. Looked up from germline, CDR1 is MGHRA and CDR2 is YSYEKL. V dropped 0 bases and J dropped 4; count of bases not matched to a gene: 14. CDR3 coding DNA: TGCGCCAGCAGCCAAGAATCCCTTGGTGGACAGGGGGCGCCTTACGAGCAGTACTTC. It yields the protein CASSQESLGGQGAPYEQYF.

The chain joins TRBV3-1 (or the pseudogene TRBV3-2) to TRBJ1-6; D is ambiguous. The germline V gene encodes CDR1 LGHDT and CDR2 YNNKEL (reference sequence). The CDR3 contains 12 residues. Trimming stripped 4 bases from V and 8 bases from J, with 6 bases between. This CDR3 is CASSLTDSPLHF. The CDR3 DNA sequence: TGTGCCAGCAGCCTTACCGATTCACCCCTCCACTTT.

The V gene is TRBV4-1, the J gene TRBJ2-1; 15 bases map to TRBD2. Germline CDR1 MGHRA, CDR2 YSYEKL. With 3 bases clipped from V and 9 bases from J, the junction kept 9 bases outside the gene matches. The CDR3 loop spans 17 amino acids. DNA of the CDR3: TGCGCCAGCAGCCAGGGGTACGGACTAGCGGGGGGGGCTGAGCAGTTCTTC. Translating gives CASSQGYGLAGGAEQFF.

This chain connects TRBV28 to TRBJ1-2; D uncertain. CDR1 is MDHEN, CDR2 SYDVKM, per germline. The CDR3 spans 11 residues. Trimming cost V 6 bases and J 6 bases, with 8 bases left between them. CDR3: CASRELHGYTF. The CDR3 DNA follows: TGTGCCAGCAGGGAACTGCATGGCTACACCTTC.

This chain joins TRBV11-2 and TRBJ2-1; D is uncertain. Germline V gives CDR1 SGHAT, CDR2 FQNNGV. CDR3 size: 11 residues. V lost 3 bases and J 9 bases, leaving 6 bases between the germline ends. As DNA, the CDR3 is TGTGCCAGCAGCTTGTCAGGTGAGCAGTTCTTC. Amino acid sequence: CASSLSGEQFF.

This clone showed up just once. The rearrangement joins TRBV29-1 to TRBJ2-3; D unclear. Trimming removed 5 bases at V and 4 bases at J, with 13 bases between. The CDR3 sequence is 13 residues long. Germline V CDR1 and CDR2: SQVTM, ANQGSEA. The CDR3: CSVQTGGADTQYF. CDR3 in DNA: TGCAGCGTTCAGACCGGCGGCGCAGATACGCAGTATTTT.

The rearrangement joins TRBV28 to TRBJ1-2; a possible D gene is TRBD1 (5 bases). CDR3 length: 12 amino acids. The germline V gene encodes CDR1 MDHEN and CDR2 SYDVKM. The germline V and J ends were trimmed by 2 bases and 10 bases, with 11 bases remaining between them. CDR3 DNA sequence: TGTGCCAGCAGTTTACTTGGGGACTACTACACCTTC. This encodes CASSLLGDYYTF.

This clone showed up just a few times. This chain uses TRBV6-1 with TRBJ1-1, with a tentative D call TRBD1 (6 bases). The CDR3 runs to 13 residues. The germline V and J ends were trimmed by 2 bases and 11 bases, with 15 bases remaining between them. Germline CDR1 reads MNHNS; CDR2 reads SASEGT. The CDR3 region is CASSENRDLSAFF. DNA for the CDR3: TGTGCCAGCAGTGAAAACAGGGACCTCAGCGCTTTCTTT.

The chain couples TRBV11-3 to TRBJ2-2, with 7 nucleotides matching TRBD1. Germline CDR1 SGHNT, CDR2 YENEEA. There are 18 residues in the CDR3. The trim removed 4 bases at V and 0 bases at J, leaving 11 bases unmatched. The CDR3: CASSYGFWQGANTGELFF. In DNA, the CDR3 is TGTGCCAGCAGCTACGGATTTTGGCAGGGGGCGAACACCGGGGAGCTGTTTTTT.

This sequence joins TRBV7-9 and TRBJ2-5, with a tentative D call TRBD1 (5 bases). This CDR3 is built from 15 residues. V shed 4 bases and J shed 0 bases, with 12 bases lying between them. The germline V gene encodes CDR1 SEHNR and CDR2 FQNEAQ (reference sequence). CDR3 coding DNA: TGTGCCAGCAGCTCGACAGACCAGTACCAAGAGACCCAGTACTTC. The encoded protein is CASSSTDQYQETQYF.

Comments on this clone: The conserved phenylalanine or tryptophan normally closing the CDR3 is absent here, so this likely arose from a read error. Because the CDR3's place on the DNA is in doubt, the DNA is left out and the CDR3 is given as listed by TCRdb. The V and J genes are TRBV6-1 and TRBJ2-3; the D call of TRBD2 is as the table states it, not checked on the DNA. Germline V CDR1 and CDR2: MNHNS, SASEGT. The CDR3 numbers 12 amino acids, ends counted. CDR3 sequence reads: CASSEPGVSVFL.

This clone came up a few times. This chain joins TRBV6-1 and TRBJ1-5, with D possibly matching TRBD1 (5 bases). V was shortened by 2 bases and J by 6 bases, with 20 bases between the two germline ends. There are 17 residues in the CDR3. CDR1 is MNHNS, CDR2 SASEGT, per germline. CDR3 sequence (DNA): TGTGCCAGCAGTGAATCGGTCCGCCCGAGGGACTTTCAGCCCCAGCATTTT. Translation gives CASSESVRPRDFQPQHF.

This clone appeared once. This chain joins TRBV9 and TRBJ1-4; unclear D gene. CDR1 is SGDLS, CDR2 YYNGEE, per germline. V lost 2 bases and J 7 bases, leaving 12 bases between the germline ends. CDR3 size: 14 residues. The CDR3 nucleotides are TGTGCCAGCAGCGTCGGTCCGAGAGCTGAAAAACTGTTTTTT. Encoded protein: CASSVGPRAEKLFF.

This clone was recorded once. The V gene is TRBV19, the J gene TRBJ2-2; D gene unclear. Germline V gene data show CDR1 as LNHDA and CDR2 as SQIVND (reference sequence). The CDR3 has 14 amino acids. Trimming stripped 1 base from V and 7 bases from J, with 10 bases between. For the CDR3, the DNA is TGTGCCAGTAGTATAGCAGGAACGGGCGGGGAGCTGTTTTTT. Its translation: CASSIAGTGGELFF.

The V gene is TRBV7-9, the J gene TRBJ1-5; D ambiguous. V was clipped by 1 base and J by 0 bases, with 7 bases between them. This CDR3 has 15 amino acids. Germline values: CDR1 SEHNR, CDR2 FQNEAQ (reference sequence). The CDR3 sequence is CASSLGDGSNQPQHF. In DNA, the CDR3 is TGTGCCAGCAGCTTAGGCGACGGTAGCAATCAGCCCCAGCATTTT. Variable domain in full (rest from reference TRBV7-9 and TRBJ1-5): DTGVSQNPRHKITKRGQNVTFRCDPISEHNRLYWYRQTLGQGPEFLTYFQNEAQLEKSRLLSDRFSAERPKGSFSTLEIQRTEQGDSAMYLCASSLGDGSNQPQHFGDGTRLSIL.

This clone came up once. As DNA, the CDR3 is TGTGCCAGCAGCCTACTCAACAGGGGGCGAGATGGCTACACCTTC. It specifies CASSLLNRGRDGYTF. The rearrangement uses TRBV3-1 (or the pseudogene TRBV3-2) and TRBJ1-2, with 9 bases lining up with TRBD1. V gave up 4 bases and J gave up 6 bases; unmatched junction bases: 9. This CDR3 region has 15 residues. CDR1 and CDR2 (germline): LGHDT, YNNKEL (reference sequence).

The chain employs TRBV6-5 and TRBJ2-6, with D maybe TRBD1 (5 bases). The germline V gene has CDR1 MNHEY and CDR2 SVGAGI. The CDR3 runs to 14 residues. V was pared by 10 bases and J by 0 bases, with 10 bases between. This CDR3 is CATSRGSGANVLTF. The CDR3 bases are TGTGCCACCTCTAGGGGCTCTGGGGCCAACGTCCTGACTTTC.

The chain combines TRBV7-9 with TRBJ2-7; a weak D match, TRBD1 (5 bases). This CDR3 is 15 amino acids long. V lost 1 base and J 2 bases, leaving 12 bases between the germline ends. Germline V lookup: CDR1 SEHNR, CDR2 FQNEAQ (reference sequence). The CDR3 sequence is CASSLVESRAYEQYF. For the CDR3, the DNA is TGTGCCAGCAGCTTAGTAGAAAGCAGGGCCTACGAGCAGTACTTC.

This CDR3 reads CATSGQGAAGYTF. The CDR3 DNA sequence: TGTGCCACCAGTGGACAGGGGGCTGCTGGCTACACCTTC. The chain joins TRBV24-1 to TRBJ1-2; the match to TRBD1 covers 10 bases. The CDR3 runs 13 residues. The germline gives CDR1 KGHDR, CDR2 SFDVKD. The V gene end was trimmed by 5 bases and the J gene end by 7 bases; junction bases not matched to a gene: 3.

The rearrangement links TRBV4-2 to TRBJ1-4; D possibly corresponds to TRBD1 (5 bases). The CDR3 has 16 residues. Germline V gives CDR1 LGHNA, CDR2 YNFKEQ. The V end was cut by 4 bases, the J end by 5 bases, with 17 bases between. The DNA for the CDR3 is TGTGCCAGCAGCCTGGGGTCAGCAGGGTGGAATGAAAAACTGTTTTTT. The encoded protein is CASSLGSAGWNEKLFF.

The chain combines TRBV4-1 with TRBJ2-7; 9 nucleotides line up with TRBD2. Germline assignment: CDR1 MGHRA and CDR2 YSYEKL. This CDR3 contains 15 residues. The trim removed 2 bases at V and 0 bases at J, leaving 2 bases unmatched. This CDR3 reads CASSQRSGGSYEQYF. CDR3 sequence (DNA): TGCGCCAGCAGCCAACGTAGCGGGGGCTCCTACGAGCAGTACTTC.

The rearrangement uses TRBV10-3 and TRBJ1-2; D ambiguous. CDR1 is ENHRY, CDR2 SYGVKD, per germline. V gave up 0 bases and J gave up 3 bases, with 11 bases separating them. The CDR3 has 15 amino acids. CDR3 sequence reads: CAISESGFGYYGYTF. The CDR3 coding sequence is TGTGCCATCAGTGAGTCGGGGTTCGGCTACTATGGCTACACCTTC.

This chain connects TRBV10-3 to TRBJ2-3, with 10 bases that match TRBD2. In germline, CDR1 is ENHRY, CDR2 SYGVKD. After removal of 2 bases from V and 5 bases from J, the junction contained 7 bases not matched to a gene. This CDR3 is 16 amino acids long. The CDR3 region has the DNA TGTGCCATCAGTGAGCCCAGCGGGGGGGCCCAAGATACGCAGTATTTT. Encoded protein: CAISEPSGGAQDTQYF.

The rearrangement joins TRBV7-9 to TRBJ2-7, with 11 bases lining up with TRBD2. With V trimmed by 5 bases and J by 5 bases, 8 bases remained unmatched. The germline CDR1 and CDR2 sequences are SEHNR and FQNEAQ (reference sequence). This CDR3 is 15 amino acids long. CDR3 loop: CASSPIAGGPHEQYF. The CDR3 region has the DNA TGTGCCAGCAGCCCCATAGCGGGGGGGCCCCACGAGCAGTACTTC.

This sequence joins TRBV7-3 and TRBJ2-7; TRBD1 agrees at 9 bases. The V gene's germline CDR1 is SGHTA and CDR2 FQGTGA. The CDR3 contains 14 residues. Trimming removed 4 bases from V and 7 bases from J; junction bases left unmatched: 8. CDR3 protein: CASSSRTGVGEQYF. The CDR3 bases are TGTGCCAGCAGCTCGAGGACAGGGGTGGGGGAGCAGTACTTC. The full variable domain, its missing parts supplied by reference TRBV7-3 and TRBJ2-7, is GAGVSQTPSNKVTEKGKYVELRCDPISGHTALYWYRQSLGQGPEFLIYFQGTGAADDSGLPNDRFFAVRPEGSVSTLKIQRTERGDSAVYLCASSSRTGVGEQYFGPGTRLTVT.

J is TRBJ1-1 and V is TRBV18, with 11 bases lining up with TRBD1. Germline values: CDR1 KGHSH, CDR2 LQKENI. The CDR3 is made up of 18 amino acids. V shed 4 bases, J shed 1 base, and the junction held 11 bases outside the gene matches. The CDR3 DNA follows: TGTGCCAGCTCACAGACGAGGACAGGGGGCGGTGGGAACACTGAAGCTTTCTTT. Translating it yields CASSQTRTGGGGNTEAFF.

V and J are TRBV6-1 and TRBJ2-7, with no clear D. This CDR3 is 16 amino acids long. The germline V gene has CDR1 MNHNS and CDR2 SASEGT. The V gene lost 0 bases and the J gene lost 3 bases, with 15 bases spanning the gap. This CDR3 is CASSEASVIPDYEQYF. The CDR3, as DNA: TGTGCCAGCAGTGAAGCCTCGGTTATCCCCGACTACGAGCAGTACTTC.

This chain joins TRBV12-3 or TRBV12-4 and TRBJ1-2, with 7 nucleotides matching TRBD1. The CDR3 totals 12 residues. V was pared by 8 bases and J by 2 bases, with 2 bases of the junction left unmatched. The CDR3 is CASLGQNYGYTF. The CDR3 coding sequence is TGTGCCAGCCTGGGACAGAACTATGGCTACACCTTC.

The CDR3 reads CATSAWGGGYEQYF. CDR3 coding DNA: TGCGCCACCTCAGCTTGGGGTGGGGGCTACGAGCAGTACTTC. V is TRBV5-1 and J is TRBJ2-7; D is perhaps TRBD1 or TRBD2 (5 bases each). The germline CDR1 and CDR2 sequences are SGHRS and YFSETQ. CDR3 length equals 14 residues. Trimming cost V 9 bases and J 3 bases, with 19 bases left between them.

The rearrangement joins TRBV19 to TRBJ1-2, with 11 bases lining up with TRBD1. Germline CDR1 LNHDA, CDR2 SQIVND (reference sequence). V shed 8 bases, J shed 2 bases, and the junction held 10 bases outside the gene matches. This CDR3 comprises 16 residues. The CDR3 nucleotides read TGTGCCAGTCTCCCCGGACAGGGGGCCCGAAACTATGGCTACACCTTC. Its protein is CASLPGQGARNYGYTF.